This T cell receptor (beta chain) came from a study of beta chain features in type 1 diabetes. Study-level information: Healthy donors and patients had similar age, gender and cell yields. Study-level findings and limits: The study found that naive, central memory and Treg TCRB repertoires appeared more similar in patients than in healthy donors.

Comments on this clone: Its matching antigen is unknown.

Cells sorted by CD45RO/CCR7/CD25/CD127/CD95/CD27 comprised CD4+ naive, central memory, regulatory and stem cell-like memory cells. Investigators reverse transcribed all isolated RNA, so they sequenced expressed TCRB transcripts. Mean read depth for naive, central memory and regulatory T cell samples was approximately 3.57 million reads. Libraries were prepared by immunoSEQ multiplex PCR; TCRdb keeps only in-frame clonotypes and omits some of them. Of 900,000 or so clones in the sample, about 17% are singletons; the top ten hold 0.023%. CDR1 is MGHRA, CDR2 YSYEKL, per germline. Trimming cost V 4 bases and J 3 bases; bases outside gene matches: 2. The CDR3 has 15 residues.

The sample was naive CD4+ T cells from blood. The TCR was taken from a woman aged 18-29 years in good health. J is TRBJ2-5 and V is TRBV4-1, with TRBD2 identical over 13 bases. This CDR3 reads CASSPGTSGEETQYF. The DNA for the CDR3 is TGCGCCAGCAGCCCCGGGACTAGCGGGGAAGAGACCCAGTACTTC.